A selection of T cell receptor beta chains follows, all from one sample in a study of cytomegalovirus exposure and HLA in healthy donors. Clones were sequenced by immunoSEQ multiplex PCR, and TCRdb holds only the in-frame ones, with some missing. The sample yields about 160,000 clones, 65% to 90% seen once. Sequenced sample: PBMCs. The source is a woman under 30 in good health and CMV-seronegative. Each CDR3 is given with its conserved first and last residue. Each record gives: D gene, V gene, J gene, clone size, CDR3 protein, CDR3 DNA. A D gene is named only where the DNA matches it firmly. Rows give clone size only sometimes, using once, few, many, or a class for an expanded clone.

D gene: TRBD1
V gene: TRBV29-1
J gene: TRBJ1-2
clone size: NA
CDR3 protein: CSVVSAGGDYGYTF
CDR3 DNA: TGCAGCGTTGTGTCGGCAGGGGGCGACTATGGCTACACCTTC

D gene: NA
V gene: TRBV6-1
J gene: TRBJ2-3
clone size: NA
CDR3 protein: CASSDTGRGNTDTQYF
CDR3 DNA: TGTGCCAGCAGTGATACAGGGAGGGGCAACACAGATACGCAGTATTTT

D gene: TRBD1
V gene: TRBV5-1
J gene: TRBJ2-3
clone size: NA
CDR3 protein: CASSVSGQSTDTQYF
CDR3 DNA: TGCGCCAGCAGCGTGTCGGGACAGAGCACAGATACGCAGTATTTT

D gene: TRBD1
V gene: TRBV5-4
J gene: TRBJ2-6
clone size: NA
CDR3 protein: CASEPGTARSGANVLTF
CDR3 DNA: TGTGCCAGCGAACCAGGGACAGCTAGGTCTGGGGCCAACGTCCTGACTTTC

D gene: TRBD1
V gene: TRBV7-8
J gene: TRBJ2-7
clone size: NA
CDR3 protein: CASSVGQGVYEQYF
CDR3 DNA: TGTGCCAGCAGCGTGGGACAGGGCGTATACGAGCAGTACTTC

D gene: TRBD1
V gene: TRBV27
J gene: TRBJ2-1
clone size: NA
CDR3 protein: CASSFVRTGGSGEQFF
CDR3 DNA: TGTGCCAGCAGTTTCGTGAGGACAGGGGGTAGCGGTGAGCAGTTCTTC

D gene: NA
V gene: TRBV7-2
J gene: TRBJ1-3
clone size: NA
CDR3 protein: CASSSLSGVAGNTIYF
CDR3 DNA: TGTGCCAGCAGCTCACTAAGCGGGGTAGCAGGAAACACCATATATTTT

D gene: TRBD2
V gene: TRBV4-3
J gene: TRBJ2-1
clone size: few
CDR3 protein: CASSPTFSGRAANEQFF
CDR3 DNA: TGCGCCAGCAGCCCTACCTTTAGCGGGAGGGCAGCCAATGAGCAGTTCTTC

D gene: TRBD1
V gene: TRBV10-2
J gene: TRBJ1-5
clone size: NA
CDR3 protein: CAGGDRANQPQHF
CDR3 DNA: TGCGCCGGTGGGGACAGGGCTAATCAGCCCCAGCATTTT

D gene: TRBD1
V gene: TRBV19
J gene: TRBJ1-4
clone size: NA
CDR3 protein: CASSIAGTGDEKLFF
CDR3 DNA: TGTGCCAGTAGTATCGCCGGGACAGGGGACGAAAAACTGTTTTTT